This TCR beta chain was sequenced for a study of cytomegalovirus exposure and HLA in healthy donors. About the research overall: Among the approximately 400 donors who were genotyped, roughly 86% fell in the genetic ancestry cluster that is associated with self-reported Caucasian donors.

Whole-study results and caveats: Reports indicated that the classifier achieved high specificity and sensitivity in diagnosing cytomegalovirus status. The records held CMV serostatus as the only immune exposure information. Earlier analysis looked at TCR beta V segments, and most were productive about 87% or about 30% of the time.

Notes on this clone: Its specificity is unknown.

13 Jbeta primers and 60 Vbeta primers were used for the PCR. The repertoire was sequenced with immunoSEQ multiplex PCR; TCRdb's copy has only in-frame clones and lacks some. The table lists 200,000 to 250,000 clones, approximately 79% of them singletons. The receptor was derived from a girl aged 2-10 years in good health and CMV-seronegative. Sequences were obtained from PBMCs.

DNA for the CDR3: TGTGCCAGCAGCTTATATCCCGGACAGGGCGCTAATGAAAAACTGTTTTTT. Its protein product is CASSLYPGQGANEKLFF. V gene TRBV7-9 combines with J gene TRBJ1-4, with 8 bases lining up with TRBD1. With 2 bases clipped from V and 3 bases from J, the junction kept 8 bases outside the gene matches. The CDR3 covers 17 residues. Germline CDR1 reads SEHNR; CDR2 reads FQNEAQ (reference sequence).